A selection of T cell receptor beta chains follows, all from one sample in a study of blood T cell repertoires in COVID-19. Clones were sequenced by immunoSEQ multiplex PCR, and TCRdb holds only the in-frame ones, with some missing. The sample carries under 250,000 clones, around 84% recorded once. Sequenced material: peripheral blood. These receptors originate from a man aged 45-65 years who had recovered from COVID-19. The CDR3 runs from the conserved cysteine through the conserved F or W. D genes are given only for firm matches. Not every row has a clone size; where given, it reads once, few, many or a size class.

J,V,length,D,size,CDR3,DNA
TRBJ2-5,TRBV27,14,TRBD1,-,CASSSGQGRWTQYF,TGTGCCAGCAGTTCTGGACAGGGTCGTTGGACCCAGTACTTC
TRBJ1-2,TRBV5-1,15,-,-,CASSFGQSKNYGYTF,TGCGCCAGCAGCTTCGGACAGTCGAAAAACTATGGCTACACCTTC
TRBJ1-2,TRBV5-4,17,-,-,CASSLTLQGSMHYGYTF,TGTGCCAGCAGCTTAACCCTACAGGGATCAATGCACTATGGCTACACCTTC
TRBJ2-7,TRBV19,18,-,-,CASSGEALRRDSPYEQYF,TGTGCCAGTAGCGGAGAGGCGCTCAGGCGGGACAGCCCCTACGAGCAGTACTTC
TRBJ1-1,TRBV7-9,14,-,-,CASSSSTGATEAFF,TGTGCCAGCAGCTCCTCCACAGGAGCCACTGAAGCTTTCTTT
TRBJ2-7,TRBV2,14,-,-,CASRTAGRVTRQYF,TGTGCCAGCAGAACGGCGGGAAGGGTTACGAGGCAGTACTTC
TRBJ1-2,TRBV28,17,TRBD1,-,CASRRPQGWDREDGYTF,TGTGCCAGCAGGAGGCCTCAGGGTTGGGACAGGGAAGATGGCTACACCTTC
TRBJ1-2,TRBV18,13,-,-,CASSLDSIYGYTF,TGTGCCAGCTCCCTGGACAGCATCTATGGCTACACCTTC
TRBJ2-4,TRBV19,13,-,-,CASRGGAKNIQYF,TGTGCCAGTAGGGGGGGAGCCAAAAACATTCAGTACTTC
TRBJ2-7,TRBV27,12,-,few,CASFGGSHEQYF,TGTGCCAGCTTCGGTGGGAGCCACGAGCAGTACTTC
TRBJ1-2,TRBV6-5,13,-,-,CASSLRQSYGYTF,TGTGCCAGCAGTTTGCGGCAGAGCTATGGCTACACCTTC
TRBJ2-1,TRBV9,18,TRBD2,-,CASSVTRMASGGFNEQFF,TGTGCCAGCAGCGTAACTCGGATGGCTAGCGGAGGGTTCAATGAGCAGTTCTTC
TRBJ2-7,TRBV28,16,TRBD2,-,CASSSSGSRVAYEQYF,TGTGCCAGCAGTTCTAGCGGGAGTAGGGTCGCCTACGAGCAGTACTTC
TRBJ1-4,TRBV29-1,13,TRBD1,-,CSATKTGVEKLFF,TGCAGCGCCACGAAGACAGGGGTAGAAAAACTGTTTTTT
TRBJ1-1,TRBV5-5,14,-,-,CASSFLRKNTEAFF,TGTGCCAGCAGCTTTTTGAGGAAAAACACTGAAGCTTTCTTT